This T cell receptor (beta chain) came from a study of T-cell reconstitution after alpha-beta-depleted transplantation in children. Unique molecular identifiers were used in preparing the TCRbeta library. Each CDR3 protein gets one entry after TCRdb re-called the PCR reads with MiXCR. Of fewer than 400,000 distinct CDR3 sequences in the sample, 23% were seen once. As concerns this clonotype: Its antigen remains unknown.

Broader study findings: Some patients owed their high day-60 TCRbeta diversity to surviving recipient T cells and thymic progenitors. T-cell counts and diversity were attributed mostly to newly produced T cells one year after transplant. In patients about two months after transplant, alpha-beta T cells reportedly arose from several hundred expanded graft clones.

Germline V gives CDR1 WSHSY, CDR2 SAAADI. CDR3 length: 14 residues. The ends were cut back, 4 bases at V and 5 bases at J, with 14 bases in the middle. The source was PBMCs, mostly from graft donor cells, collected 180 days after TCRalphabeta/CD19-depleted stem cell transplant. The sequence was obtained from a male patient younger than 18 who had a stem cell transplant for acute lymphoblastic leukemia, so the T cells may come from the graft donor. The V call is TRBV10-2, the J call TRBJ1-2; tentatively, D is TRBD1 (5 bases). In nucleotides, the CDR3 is TGCGCCAGCAGTGGCTCTGGGACCCTGTATGGCTACACCTTC. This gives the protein CASSGSGTLYGYTF.